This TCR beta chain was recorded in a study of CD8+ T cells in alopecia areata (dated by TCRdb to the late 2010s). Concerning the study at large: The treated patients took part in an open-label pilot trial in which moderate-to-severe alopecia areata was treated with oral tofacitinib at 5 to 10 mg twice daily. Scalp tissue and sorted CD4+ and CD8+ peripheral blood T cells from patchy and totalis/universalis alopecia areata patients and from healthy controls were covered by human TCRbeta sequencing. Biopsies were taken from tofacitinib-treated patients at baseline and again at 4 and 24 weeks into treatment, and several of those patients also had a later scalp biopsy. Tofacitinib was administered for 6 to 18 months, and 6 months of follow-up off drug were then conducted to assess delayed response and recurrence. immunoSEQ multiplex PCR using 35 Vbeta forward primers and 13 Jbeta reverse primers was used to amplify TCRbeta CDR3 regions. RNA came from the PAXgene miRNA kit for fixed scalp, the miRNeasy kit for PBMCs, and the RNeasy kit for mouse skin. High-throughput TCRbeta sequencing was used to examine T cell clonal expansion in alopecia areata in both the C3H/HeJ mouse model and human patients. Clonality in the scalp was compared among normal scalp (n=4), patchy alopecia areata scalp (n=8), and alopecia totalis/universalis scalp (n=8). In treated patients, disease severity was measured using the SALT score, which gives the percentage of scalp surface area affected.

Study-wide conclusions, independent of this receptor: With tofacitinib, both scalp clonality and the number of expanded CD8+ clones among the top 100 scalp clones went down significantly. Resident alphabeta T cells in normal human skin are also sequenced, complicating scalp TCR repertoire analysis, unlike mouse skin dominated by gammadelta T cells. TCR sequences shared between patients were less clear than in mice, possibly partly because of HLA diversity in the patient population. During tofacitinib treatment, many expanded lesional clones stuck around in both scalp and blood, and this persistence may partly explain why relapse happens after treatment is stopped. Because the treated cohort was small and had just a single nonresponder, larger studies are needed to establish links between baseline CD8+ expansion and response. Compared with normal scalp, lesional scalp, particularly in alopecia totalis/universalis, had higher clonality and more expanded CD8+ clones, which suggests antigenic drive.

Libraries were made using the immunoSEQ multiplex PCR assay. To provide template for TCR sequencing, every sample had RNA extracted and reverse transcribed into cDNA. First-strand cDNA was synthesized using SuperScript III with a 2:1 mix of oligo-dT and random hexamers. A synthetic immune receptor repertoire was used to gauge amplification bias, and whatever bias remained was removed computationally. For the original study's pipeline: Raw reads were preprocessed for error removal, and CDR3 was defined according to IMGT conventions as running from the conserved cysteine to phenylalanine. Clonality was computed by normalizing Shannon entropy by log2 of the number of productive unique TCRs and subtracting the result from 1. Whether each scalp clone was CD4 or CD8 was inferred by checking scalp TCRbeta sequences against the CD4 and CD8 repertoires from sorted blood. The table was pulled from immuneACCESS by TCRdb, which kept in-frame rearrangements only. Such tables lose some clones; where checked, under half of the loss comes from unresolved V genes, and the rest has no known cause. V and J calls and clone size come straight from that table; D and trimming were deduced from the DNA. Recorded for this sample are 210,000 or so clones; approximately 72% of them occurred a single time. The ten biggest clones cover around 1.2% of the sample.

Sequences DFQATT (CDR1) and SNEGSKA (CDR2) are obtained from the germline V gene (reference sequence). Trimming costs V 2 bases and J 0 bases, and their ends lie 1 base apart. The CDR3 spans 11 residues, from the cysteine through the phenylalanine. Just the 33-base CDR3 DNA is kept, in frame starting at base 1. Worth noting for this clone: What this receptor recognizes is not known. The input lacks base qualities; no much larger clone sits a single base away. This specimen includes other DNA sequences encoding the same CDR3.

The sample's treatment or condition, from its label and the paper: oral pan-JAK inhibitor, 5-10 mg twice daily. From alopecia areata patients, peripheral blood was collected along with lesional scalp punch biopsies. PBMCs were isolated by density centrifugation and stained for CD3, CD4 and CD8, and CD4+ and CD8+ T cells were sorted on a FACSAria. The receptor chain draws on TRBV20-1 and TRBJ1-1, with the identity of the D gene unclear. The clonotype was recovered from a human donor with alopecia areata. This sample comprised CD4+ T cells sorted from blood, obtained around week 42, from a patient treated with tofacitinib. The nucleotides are TGCAGTGCTAGAATGAACACTGAAGCTTTCTTT. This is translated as CSARMNTEAFF.